Sequencing of this T cell receptor (beta chain) was carried out in a study of blood T cell repertoires in COVID-19. TCRdb keeps only in-frame clones here, not all; method: immunoSEQ multiplex PCR. In the table there are hundreds of thousands of clones, roughly 80% of which are singletons. Only a few counts were recorded for this clone. The CDR3 is 17 amino acids. The V end lost 4 bases, the J end lost 0 bases, and 16 bases lay between the germline ends. Per the germline V gene, CDR1 is LNHDA and CDR2 is SQIVND (reference sequence). This receptor was taken from a man at least 80 years old with acute or convalescent COVID-19. Source material: peripheral blood. The rearrangement links TRBV19 to TRBJ1-5, with unresolved D. In DNA, the CDR3 is TGTGCCAGTAGTAGCAGGCACAATCCTTATAGCAATCAGCCCCAGCATTTT. It encodes CASSSRHNPYSNQPQHF.